Following are 21 T cell receptor beta chains from one sample sequenced in a study of T cell responses to AZD1222 COVID-19 vaccine. The method was immunoSEQ multiplex PCR; TCRdb's version includes in-frame clones alone and lacks a portion of them. The profile shows some 69,000 clones, 75% to 85% of them singletons. The source material was peripheral blood, sampled 28 days after the second AZD1222 dose. The receptors come from an adult who received the AZD1222 COVID-19 vaccine.

Only one count was recorded for this clone. CDR3 bases: TGTGCCAGTAGTAGAGGACTAGCGGGTGAGCAGTTCTTC. It specifies CASSRGLAGEQFF. This chain joins TRBV19 and TRBJ2-1, with 11 bases that match TRBD2. This CDR3 has 13 residues. Germline lookup yields CDR1 LNHDA and CDR2 SQIVND (reference sequence). J was trimmed by 9 bases and V by 4 bases; bases with no gene match: 2.

This sequence joins TRBV3-1 (or the pseudogene TRBV3-2) and TRBJ1-1; D unresolved. The CDR3 contains 16 residues. Germline assignment: CDR1 LGHDT and CDR2 YNNKEL (reference sequence). V gave up 1 base and J gave up 10 bases, with 22 bases separating them. CDR3 loop: CASSQGVSQLHSRAFF. DNA of the CDR3: TGTGCCAGCAGCCAAGGGGTGTCACAGCTACACAGTAGAGCTTTCTTT.

The J gene is TRBJ1-5, the V gene TRBV18; weak D call: TRBD1 (6 bases). The V gene's germline CDR1 is KGHSH and CDR2 LQKENI. V was cut by 2 bases and J by 2 bases, with 16 bases left in between. The CDR3 sequence is 17 residues long. The CDR3, as DNA: TGTGCCAGCTCACCAGGGACACCGGACCTCCGCAATCAGCCCCAGCATTTT. It yields the protein CASSPGTPDLRNQPQHF.

The chain couples TRBV5-1 to TRBJ2-7; 7 positions agree with TRBD2. This CDR3 region has 14 residues. Germline CDR1 reads SGHRS; CDR2 reads YFSETQ. V shed 4 bases and J 5 bases; nucleotides not matched to a gene: 9. CDR3 DNA sequence: TGCGCCAGCAGCCTTGGGGGGGTCTCGAACGAGCAGTACTTC. Translated, it gives CASSLGGVSNEQYF.

This clone was counted between two and nine times. This rearrangement joins TRBV20-1 to TRBJ2-5; D is ambiguous. This CDR3 has 10 amino acids. Looked up from germline, CDR1 is DFQATT and CDR2 is SNEGSKA (reference sequence). Trimming took 6 bases from V and 7 from J, leaving 9 bases between them. The CDR3 bases are TGCAGTGCCATTTTAGGGACCCAGTACTTC. It specifies CSAILGTQYF.

V is TRBV18 and J is TRBJ1-2; 9 bases map to TRBD1. V lost 3 bases to trimming and J lost 6 bases; unmatched junction nucleotides: 2. There are 13 residues in the CDR3. The germline V gene encodes CDR1 KGHSH and CDR2 LQKENI. The CDR3 coding sequence is TGTGCCAGCTCACCCGGACAGGGGCATGGCTACACCTTC. It specifies CASSPGQGHGYTF.

This clone appeared once. V gene TRBV3-1 (or the pseudogene TRBV3-2) combines with J gene TRBJ2-5; 10 bases match TRBD2. With 4 bases clipped from V and 3 bases from J, the junction kept 8 bases outside the gene matches. Germline CDR1 and CDR2: LGHDT and YNNKEL (reference sequence). The CDR3 contains 16 residues. This CDR3 reads CASSPPPGLAKETQYF. The DNA of the CDR3 is TGTGCCAGCAGCCCGCCCCCGGGACTAGCGAAAGAGACCCAGTACTTC.

The CDR3 spells CSVEEDSYEQYF. CDR3 DNA sequence: TGCAGCGTTGAAGAGGACTCCTACGAGCAGTACTTC. The chain uses TRBV29-1 and TRBJ2-7, with D uncertain. V was cut by 0 bases and J by 0 bases, with 3 bases left in between. The CDR3 is 12 residues long. CDR1 and CDR2 (germline): SQVTM, ANQGSEA.

This clone has only a few counts. The V gene is TRBV18, the J gene TRBJ1-2; TRBD1 matches 8 bases. From germline, CDR1 is KGHSH and CDR2 LQKENI. The CDR3 spans 15 residues. Trimming at V came to 6 bases and at J to 4 bases, leaving 10 bases not matched to a gene. CDR3 loop: CASSPEQGGFYGYTF. In nucleotides, the CDR3 is TGTGCCAGCTCTCCCGAACAGGGGGGATTCTATGGCTACACCTTC.

The V and J genes are TRBV10-3 and TRBJ2-1, with 8 bases identical to TRBD1. Germline trimming cut 9 bases from V and 8 bases from J; bases unmatched to any gene: 3. Germline CDR1 and CDR2: ENHRY and SYGVKD. The length of the CDR3 is 11 residues. The CDR3 sequence is CAIDRGDEQFF. CDR3 in DNA: TGTGCCATTGACAGGGGAGATGAGCAGTTCTTC.

The table lists this clone with a count of one. The chain links TRBV11-1 to TRBJ2-6; TRBD1 agrees at 7 bases. CDR1 SGHAT and CDR2 FQDESV come from the germline V gene (reference sequence). The CDR3 is 16 residues long. V lost 1 base and J lost 0; bases outside the gene matches: 0. CDR3 residues: CASSLDRGSGANVLTF. The DNA of the CDR3 is TGTGCCAGCAGCTTAGACAGGGGCTCTGGGGCCAACGTCCTGACTTTC.

The chain employs TRBV7-9 and TRBJ2-3, with D possibly matching TRBD2 (6 bases). The germline V gene has CDR1 SEHNR and CDR2 FQNEAQ (reference sequence). Trimming cost V 5 bases and J 2 bases, with 11 bases left between them. The CDR3 extends over 14 amino acids. The CDR3 DNA follows: TGTGCCAGCAGCACCAAGGACTACACAGATACGCAGTATTTT. This encodes CASSTKDYTDTQYF.

This sequence joins TRBV19 and TRBJ1-3, with 7 bases aligning to TRBD1. Trimming at V came to 8 bases and at J to 0 bases, leaving 7 bases not matched to a gene. The germline gives CDR1 LNHDA, CDR2 SQIVND (reference sequence). CDR3 size: 15 residues. The CDR3 bases are TGTGCCAGTTGGGACAGTCCATTCTCTGGAAACACCATATATTTT. This sequence encodes CASWDSPFSGNTIYF.

This CDR3 is CASSRDSTYGYTF. The CDR3 DNA sequence: TGTGCCAGCAGTCGGGACAGCACCTATGGCTACACCTTC. The chain is built from TRBV11-2 and TRBJ1-2; 7 nucleotides align to TRBD1. The CDR3 loop spans 13 amino acids. Per germline, CDR1 SGHAT and CDR2 FQNNGV. Trimming at V came to 6 bases and at J to 4 bases, leaving 5 bases not matched to a gene.

This rearrangement joins TRBV12-3 or TRBV12-4 to TRBJ2-7; 7 positions agree with TRBD1. CDR3 length: 13 amino acids. The V segment lost 5 bases and the J segment 3 bases; nucleotides outside the gene matches: 4. The CDR3 loop is CASSPDRVYEQYF. Written as DNA, the CDR3 is TGTGCCAGCAGTCCAGACAGGGTCTACGAGCAGTACTTC.

The rearrangement uses TRBV7-2 and TRBJ2-3; 11 bases are a match to TRBD2. Germline V CDR1 and CDR2: SGHTA, FQGNSA. V dropped 7 bases and J dropped 3; count of bases not matched to a gene: 6. The CDR3 covers 15 residues. The CDR3 sequence: CASTRSGGDTDTQYF. In nucleotides, the CDR3 is TGTGCCAGCACCCGTAGCGGGGGGGATACAGATACGCAGTATTTT.

The chain carries TRBV30 and TRBJ1-1; 9 nucleotides line up with TRBD1. Per the germline V gene, CDR1 is GTSNPN and CDR2 is SVGIG (reference sequence). This CDR3 comprises 13 residues. With V trimmed by 3 bases and J by 3 bases, 2 bases remained unmatched. The CDR3 sequence is CAWRRDRDTEAFF. In DNA form, the CDR3 reads TGTGCCTGGAGAAGGGACAGGGACACTGAAGCTTTCTTT.

The CDR3 protein is CASSQGWATEAFF. The CDR3 coding sequence is TGTGCCAGCAGCCAGGGGTGGGCCACTGAAGCTTTCTTT. This chain links TRBV28 with TRBJ1-1; possible D gene TRBD1, 6 bases. Trimming pared 6 bases from V and 4 bases from J, leaving 12 bases between. CDR1 is MDHEN and CDR2 is SYDVKM in the germline V gene. CDR3 size: 13 residues.

V and J are TRBV4-1 and TRBJ2-6; possible D gene TRBD2, 6 bases. Germline CDR1 is MGHRA and CDR2 is YSYEKL. With 0 bases removed from V and 0 bases from J, the gap between germline ends came to 15 bases. The CDR3 is made up of 19 amino acids. CDR3 protein: CASSQDQSVGGSGANVLTF. The CDR3 DNA follows: TGCGCCAGCAGCCAAGACCAGTCGGTGGGGGGCTCTGGGGCCAACGTCCTGACTTTC.

The genes are TRBV7-9 and TRBJ1-2; a weak D match, TRBD1 (5 bases). This CDR3 has 14 residues. Trimming took 10 bases from V and 4 from J, leaving 19 bases between them. CDR1 and CDR2 (germline): SEHNR, FQNEAQ (reference sequence). The CDR3 DNA reads as TGTGCCACCCCCAATGCGGGGGAGCCCTATGGCTACACCTTC. It specifies CATPNAGEPYGYTF.

The V and J genes are TRBV27 and TRBJ2-7; 9 bases align to TRBD1. There are 19 residues in the CDR3. V trimming: 5 bases; J trimming: 6 bases; junction bases outside the gene matches: 23. Germline V gene sequence: CDR1 MNHEY, CDR2 SMNVEV (reference sequence). The CDR3 loop is CASSQTGGPSTIPLTEQYF. CDR3 nucleotides: TGTGCCAGCAGTCAAACAGGGGGCCCTTCTACCATCCCCCTTACCGAGCAGTACTTC.